This TCR beta chain was profiled in a study of T cell repertoires in cytomegalovirus infection. General study findings and limits: What dominated the ex vivo response were HLA-C-restricted CMV-specific TCR beta clonotypes.

Note on this clonotype: The antigen remains undetermined.

TCRdb processed the reads anew with MiXCR; each CDR3 protein has one entry. The sample lists about 490,000 distinct CDR3 sequences, about 11% occurring once. The CDR3 length is 15 residues. The germline gives CDR1 DFQATT, CDR2 SNEGSKA (reference sequence). The V segment lost 6 bases and the J segment 6 bases; nucleotides outside the gene matches: 14. The TCR originated in a human donor in good health (CMV status not recorded). Some clones in this sample may be carry-over from other donors' samples. The sample comprised PBMCs. The genes are TRBV20-1 and TRBJ2-7; 10 nucleotides match TRBD1. CDR3 loop: CSAPAWGQGSGEQYF. The CDR3 bases are TGCAGTGCCCCTGCCTGGGGACAGGGGTCAGGCGAGCAGTACTTC.